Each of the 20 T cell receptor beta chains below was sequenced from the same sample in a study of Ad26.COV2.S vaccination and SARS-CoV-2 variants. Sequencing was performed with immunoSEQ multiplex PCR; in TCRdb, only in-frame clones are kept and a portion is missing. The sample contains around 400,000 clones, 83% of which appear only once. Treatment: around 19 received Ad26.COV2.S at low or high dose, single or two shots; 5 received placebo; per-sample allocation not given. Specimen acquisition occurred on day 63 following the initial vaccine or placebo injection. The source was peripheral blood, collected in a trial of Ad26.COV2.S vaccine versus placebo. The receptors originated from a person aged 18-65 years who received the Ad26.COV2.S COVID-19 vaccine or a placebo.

The CDR3 bases are TGTGCCAGCAGCGAAGTTGGGGGCTTTAACTATGGCTACACCTTC. This codes for CASSEVGGFNYGYTF. The J gene is TRBJ1-2, the V gene TRBV7-9, with D perhaps TRBD1 (6 bases). CDR1 SEHNR and CDR2 FQNEAQ come from the germline V gene (reference sequence). The CDR3 has 15 amino acids. The V end was cut by 5 bases, the J end by 1 base, with 14 bases between.

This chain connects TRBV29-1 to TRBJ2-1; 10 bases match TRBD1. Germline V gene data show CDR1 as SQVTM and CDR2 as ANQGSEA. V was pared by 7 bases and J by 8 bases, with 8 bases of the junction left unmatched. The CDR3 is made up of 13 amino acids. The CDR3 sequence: CSALGDRGDEQFF. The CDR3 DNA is TGCAGCGCGCTCGGGGACAGGGGCGATGAGCAGTTCTTC.

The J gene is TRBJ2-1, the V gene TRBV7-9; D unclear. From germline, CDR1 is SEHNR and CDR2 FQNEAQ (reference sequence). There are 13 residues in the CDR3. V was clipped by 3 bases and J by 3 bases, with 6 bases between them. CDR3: CASSFGIYNEQFF. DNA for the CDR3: TGTGCCAGCAGCTTTGGGATCTACAATGAGCAGTTCTTC.

CDR3 sequence: CASSLQRDRVINEQFF. The CDR3, as DNA: TGTGCCAGTAGTCTCCAACGGGACAGGGTGATTAATGAGCAGTTCTTC. The V and J genes are TRBV19 and TRBJ2-1, with TRBD1 identical over 9 bases. CDR3 length equals 16 residues. CDR1 and CDR2 from the germline V gene are LNHDA and SQIVND (reference sequence). With V trimmed by 5 bases and J by 7 bases, 12 bases remained unmatched.

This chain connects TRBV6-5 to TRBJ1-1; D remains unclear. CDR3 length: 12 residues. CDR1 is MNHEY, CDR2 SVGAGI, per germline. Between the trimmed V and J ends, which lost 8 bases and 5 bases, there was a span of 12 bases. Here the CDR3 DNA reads TGTGCCAGCCAAACATATGGAACTGAAGCTTTCTTT. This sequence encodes CASQTYGTEAFF.

The CDR3 loop reads CASSLASSGRAIGELFF. CDR3 nucleotides: TGTGCCAGCAGCTTAGCAAGTAGCGGGAGGGCCATCGGGGAGCTGTTTTTT. The chain carries TRBV13 and TRBJ2-2; the match to TRBD2 covers 11 bases. CDR3 length: 17 amino acids. V shed 1 base and J 7 bases; nucleotides not matched to a gene: 8. Germline V CDR1 and CDR2: PRHDT, FYEKMQ (reference sequence).

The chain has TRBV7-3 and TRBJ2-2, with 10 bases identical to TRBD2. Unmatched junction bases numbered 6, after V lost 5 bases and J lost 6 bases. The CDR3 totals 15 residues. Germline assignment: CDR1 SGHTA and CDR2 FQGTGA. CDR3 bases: TGTGCCAGCAGCGTACTAGCGGGAAACGCCGGGGAGCTGTTTTTT. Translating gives CASSVLAGNAGELFF.

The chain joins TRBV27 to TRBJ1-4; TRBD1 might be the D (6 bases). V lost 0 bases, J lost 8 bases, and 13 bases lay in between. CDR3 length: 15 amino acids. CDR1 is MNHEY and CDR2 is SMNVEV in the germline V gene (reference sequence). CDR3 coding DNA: TGTGCCAGCAGTTTATCCTTGGGGGCAGCCGAAAAACTGTTTTTT. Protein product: CASSLSLGAAEKLFF.

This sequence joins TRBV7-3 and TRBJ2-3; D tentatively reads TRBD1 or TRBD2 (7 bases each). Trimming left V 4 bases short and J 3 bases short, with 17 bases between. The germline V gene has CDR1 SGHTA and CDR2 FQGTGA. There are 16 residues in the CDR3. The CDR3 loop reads CASSSLGGGGTDTQYF. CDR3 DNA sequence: TGTGCCAGCAGCTCCCTAGGGGGCGGGGGAACAGATACGCAGTATTTT.

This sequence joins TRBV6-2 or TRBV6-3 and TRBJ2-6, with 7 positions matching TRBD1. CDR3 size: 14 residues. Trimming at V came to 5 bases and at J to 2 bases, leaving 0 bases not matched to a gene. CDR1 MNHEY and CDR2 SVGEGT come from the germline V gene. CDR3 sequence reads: CASSGTAGANVLTF. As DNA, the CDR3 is TGTGCCAGCAGTGGGACAGCTGGGGCCAACGTCCTGACTTTC.

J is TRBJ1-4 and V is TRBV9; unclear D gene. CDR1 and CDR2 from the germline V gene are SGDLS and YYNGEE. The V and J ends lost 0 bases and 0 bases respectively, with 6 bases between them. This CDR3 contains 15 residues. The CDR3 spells CASSVDAATNEKLFF. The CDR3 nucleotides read TGTGCCAGCAGCGTAGATGCCGCAACTAATGAAAAACTGTTTTTT.

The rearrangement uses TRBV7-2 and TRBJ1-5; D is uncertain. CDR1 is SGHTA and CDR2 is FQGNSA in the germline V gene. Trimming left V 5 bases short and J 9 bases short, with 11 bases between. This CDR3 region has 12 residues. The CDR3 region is CASSHPPGPQHF. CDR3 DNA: TGTGCCAGCAGCCATCCACCGGGGCCCCAGCATTTT.

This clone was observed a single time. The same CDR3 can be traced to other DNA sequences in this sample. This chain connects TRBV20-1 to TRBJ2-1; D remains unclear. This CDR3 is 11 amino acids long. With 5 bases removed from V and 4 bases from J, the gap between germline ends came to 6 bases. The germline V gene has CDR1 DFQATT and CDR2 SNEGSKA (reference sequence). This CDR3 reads CSAPQYNEQFF. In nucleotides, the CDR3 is TGCAGTGCTCCACAATACAATGAGCAGTTCTTC.

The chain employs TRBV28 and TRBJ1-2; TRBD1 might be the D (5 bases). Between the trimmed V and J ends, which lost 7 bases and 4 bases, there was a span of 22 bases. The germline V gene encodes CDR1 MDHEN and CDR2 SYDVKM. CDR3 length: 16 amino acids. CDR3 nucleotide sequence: TGTGCCAGCATTTCATCCCTCAGGGTCAATGTCTATGGCTACACCTTC. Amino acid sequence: CASISSLRVNVYGYTF.

CDR3 nucleotide sequence: TGTGCCAGCAGCGGGGGACGGACCCCTTCTTATGGCTACACCTTC. Translated, it gives CASSGGRTPSYGYTF. The rearrangement links TRBV13 to TRBJ1-2; D is possibly TRBD1 (5 bases). Trimming stripped 5 bases from V and 5 bases from J, with 18 bases between. Germline-derived CDR1 and CDR2 are PRHDT and FYEKMQ (reference sequence). The length of the CDR3 is 15 residues. Complete variable domain (other parts from reference TRBV13 and TRBJ1-2): AAGVIQSPRHLIKEKRETATLKCYPIPRHDTVYWYQQGPGQDPQFLISFYEKMQSDKGSIPDRFSAQQFSDYHSELNMSSLELGDSALYFCASSGGRTPSYGYTFGSGTRLTVV.

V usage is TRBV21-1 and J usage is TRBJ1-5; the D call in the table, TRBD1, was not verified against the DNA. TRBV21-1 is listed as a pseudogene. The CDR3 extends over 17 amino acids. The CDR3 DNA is TGTGCCAAAACACGGACAGGGACCCCTTATAGCAATCAGCCCCAGCATTTT. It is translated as CAKTRTGTPYSNQPQHF.

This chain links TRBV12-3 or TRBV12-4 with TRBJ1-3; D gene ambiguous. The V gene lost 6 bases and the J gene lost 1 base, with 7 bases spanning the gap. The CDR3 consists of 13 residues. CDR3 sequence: CASSQASGNTIYF. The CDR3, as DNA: TGTGCCAGCAGCCAGGCTTCTGGAAACACCATATATTTT.

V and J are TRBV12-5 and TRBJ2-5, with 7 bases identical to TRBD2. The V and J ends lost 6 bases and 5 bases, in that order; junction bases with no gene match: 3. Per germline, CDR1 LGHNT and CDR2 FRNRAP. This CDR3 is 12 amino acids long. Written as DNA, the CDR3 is TGTGCTAGTGGCCCGCGGGGGGAGACCCAGTACTTC. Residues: CASGPRGETQYF.

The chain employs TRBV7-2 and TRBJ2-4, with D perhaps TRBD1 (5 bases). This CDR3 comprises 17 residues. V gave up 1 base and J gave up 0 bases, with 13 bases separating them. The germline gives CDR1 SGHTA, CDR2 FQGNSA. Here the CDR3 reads CASSLVGPSIAKNIQYF. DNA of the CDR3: TGTGCCAGCAGCTTAGTGGGGCCAAGTATAGCCAAAAACATTCAGTACTTC.

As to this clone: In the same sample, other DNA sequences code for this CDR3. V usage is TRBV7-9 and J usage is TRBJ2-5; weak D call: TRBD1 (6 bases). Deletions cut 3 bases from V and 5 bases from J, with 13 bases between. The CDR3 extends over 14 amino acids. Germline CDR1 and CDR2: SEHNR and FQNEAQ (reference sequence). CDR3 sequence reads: CASSLRAGVETQYF. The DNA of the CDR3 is TGTGCCAGCAGCTTGAGAGCAGGGGTCGAGACCCAGTACTTC.